These T cell receptor beta chains were read from a single sample in a study of patients and donors after allogeneic stem cell transplantation. MiXCR, run by TCRdb on the RT-PCR reads, gives a single entry per CDR3 protein. The sample consists of roughly 960,000 distinct CDR3 sequences, around 17% of them appearing once. Sequencing was carried out using blood, either unsorted or a sorted T cell fraction (not recorded which). These receptor sequences come from a human donor who was either an allogeneic HSCT recipient or a stem cell or donor lymphocyte infusion donor (not recorded which). It is not recorded whose cells these are; they may come from a transplant donor. The CDR3 runs from the conserved cysteine through the conserved F or W. A D gene is named only where the DNA matches it firmly. Rows may omit the clone size; those that give it use once, few, many or a size class.

v_call	j_call	clone_size	d_call	cdr3_nt	cdr3_aa
TRBV20-1	TRBJ2-7	few	.	TGCAGTGCTAGAACCAGCTCCTACGAGCAGTACTTC	CSARTSSYEQYF
TRBV21-1	TRBJ2-1	few	.	TGTGCCAGCCCTACCAGGGGGGATATTTACAATGAGCAGTTCTTC	CASPTRGDIYNEQFF
TRBV2	TRBJ1-6	.	TRBD1	TGTGCCAGCACTCTACAGGGGGTTCGGACGAATTCACCCCTCCACTTT	CASTLQGVRTNSPLHF
TRBV20-1	TRBJ2-5	few	.	TGCAGCGGCCTTAGCACCCAAGAGACCCAGTACTTC	CSGLSTQETQYF
TRBV3-1	TRBJ1-3	.	.	TGTGCCAGCAGCCTGTACAGGGACACCATATATTTT	CASSLYRDTIYF
TRBV4-2	TRBJ2-5	.	.	TGTGCCAGCAGCCAAGACGGGAAAGAGACCCAGTACTTC	CASSQDGKETQYF
TRBV7-9	TRBJ2-5	few	.	TGTGCCAGCAGCCAACAGGGGACTTCATCGTACCAAGAGACCCAGTACTTC	CASSQQGTSSYQETQYF
TRBV5-1	TRBJ1-6	few	.	TGCGCCAGCAGACCTTTAACGGCCAATTCACCCCTCCACTTT	CASRPLTANSPLHF
TRBV27	TRBJ2-5	few	.	TGTGCCAGCACTCAAACCCGGGGGGCAGGGAAGACCCAGTACTTC	CASTQTRGAGKTQYF
TRBV20-1	TRBJ2-2	few	TRBD2	TGCAGTGCTAGAGCAGTGACTAGCGGAGGAAGGACCGGGGAGCTGTTTTTT	CSARAVTSGGRTGELFF
TRBV29-1	TRBJ2-1	.	TRBD1	TGCAGCGGCCAGGGACAGGGGTACAATGAGCAGTTCTTC	CSGQGQGYNEQFF
TRBV29-1	TRBJ2-7	few	.	TGCAGCGTGAGCGACTTGGGCTTCGAGCAGTACTTC	CSVSDLGFEQYF
TRBV5-1	TRBJ1-2	few	.	TGCGCCAGCAGCTTGGTCCGGCGCGATGGCTACACCTTC	CASSLVRRDGYTF
TRBV6-1	TRBJ1-1	few	TRBD1	TGTGCCAGCAGCACAGGGGGCTACACTGAAGCTTTCTTT	CASSTGGYTEAFF
TRBV11-2	TRBJ2-7	.	.	TGTGCCAGCAGCTTAGAATCGGCGGGTCTCCACGAGCAGTACTTC	CASSLESAGLHEQYF
TRBV19	TRBJ2-7	.	.	TGTGCCAGTAGCATGCCAGGGGGGATGGGCTACGAGCAGTACTTC	CASSMPGGMGYEQYF
TRBV20-1	TRBJ1-4	few	.	TGCAGTGCTAGATTAGTAAAGGAAAAACTGTTTTTT	CSARLVKEKLFF
TRBV12-3/TRBV12-4	TRBJ1-4	.	.	TGTGCCAGCAGCCTCGTGCCAGGGGATGAAAAACTGTTTTTT	CASSLVPGDEKLFF
TRBV20-1	TRBJ2-7	few	.	TGCAGTGCGGAGGGACAGCCGCGAACCTACGAGCAGTACTTC	CSAEGQPRTYEQYF
TRBV20-1	TRBJ2-3	.	.	TGCAGTGCTAGCGCTCCGGGGTCTACCCTTACGCAGTATTTT	CSASAPGSTLTQYF
TRBV4-2	TRBJ2-7	.	.	TGTGCCAGCAGCCAAGATAGATCCGGGAGCTCCTACGAGCAGTACTTC	CASSQDRSGSSYEQYF
TRBV12-3/TRBV12-4	TRBJ1-6	few	.	TGTGCCAGCAGTTTAGACTGGGGGGTTGGCTCACCCCTCCACTTT	CASSLDWGVGSPLHF
TRBV5-5	TRBJ2-7	.	.	TGTGCCAGCAGCCAAATCTGGGATCCCGAGCAGTACTTC	CASSQIWDPEQYF
TRBV20-1	TRBJ1-1	few	TRBD1	TGCAGTGCTAGTCCATGGACAGGGGGCACCACTGAAGCTTTCTTT	CSASPWTGGTTEAFF
TRBV20-1	TRBJ1-6	few	.	TGCAGTGCTAGAGCCGGGGGGGTGTACTCACCCCTCCACTTT	CSARAGGVYSPLHF
TRBV5-1	TRBJ1-1	many	.	TGTGCCAGCAGCTTACAGGGGAACACTGAAGCTTTCTTT	CASSLQGNTEAFF
TRBV27	TRBJ2-7	.	.	TGTGCCAGCAGTTCGGCGGTGACCTACGAGCAGTACTTC	CASSSAVTYEQYF
TRBV20-1	TRBJ2-1	few	.	TGCAGTGCTAGAGGGGGACTGGCATCCTACAATGAGCAGTTCTTC	CSARGGLASYNEQFF
TRBV30	TRBJ2-7	.	TRBD1	TGTGCCTGGATTCCCGGGACAGGGAAGGCCTACGAGCAGTACTTC	CAWIPGTGKAYEQYF
TRBV7-2	TRBJ1-1	.	TRBD1	TGTGCCAGCAGCTTAGAGAGGACAGGGTCCACTGAAGCTTTCTTT	CASSLERTGSTEAFF
TRBV29-1	TRBJ1-5	few	TRBD1	TGCAGCGTAACAGGGGGGGATTATAGCAATCAGCCCCAGCATTTT	CSVTGGDYSNQPQHF
TRBV27	TRBJ1-1	few	TRBD1	TGTGCCAGCAGTTTCGGGGCAACAGGGGCCCTGAACACTGAAGCTTTCTTT	CASSFGATGALNTEAFF
TRBV21-1	TRBJ2-6	.	.	TGTGCCAGCGGCCAGGGTACTGCAACCTCTGGGGCCAACGTCCTGACTTTC	CASGQGTATSGANVLTF
TRBV2	TRBJ2-3	.	.	TGTGCCAGCACCGATGGCGAACACACAGATACGCAGTATTTT	CASTDGEHTDTQYF
TRBV2	TRBJ1-2	.	.	TGTGCCTACCGGGGGGGGATGGATGGCTACACCTTC	CAYRGGMDGYTF
TRBV12-3/TRBV12-4	TRBJ2-7	.	.	TGTGCCAGCGGGAAGGGACCCACCACTTATCCCTACGAGCAGTACTTC	CASGKGPTTYPYEQYF
TRBV5-1	TRBJ1-2	few	TRBD1	TGCGCCAGCAGCCATGGACAGGGAGCCGGATTTATATCAAACTATGGCTACACCTTC	CASSHGQGAGFISNYGYTF
TRBV10-3	TRBJ1-6	many	.	TGTGCCTCTTGGCCCCCTGGGGATTCACCCCTCCACTTT	CASWPPGDSPLHF
TRBV29-1	TRBJ2-5	.	.	TGCAGCGTTGAGGCCTCTAATCCAGGGGGGCAAGAGACCCAGTACTTC	CSVEASNPGGQETQYF
TRBV7-9	TRBJ2-7	few	.	TGTGCCAGCAGCGCAGGAGCAGGGATCTCCCACGAGCAGTACTTC	CASSAGAGISHEQYF
TRBV5-1	TRBJ2-7	few	.	TGCGCCAGCTCAAGAGGGGCAGCCCAATACTCCTACGAGCAGTACTTC	CASSRGAAQYSYEQYF
TRBV10-3	TRBJ1-2	few	.	TGTGCCATCAGTGAGAGGGTTAACTATGGCTACACCTTC	CAISERVNYGYTF
TRBV5-1	TRBJ2-3	few	.	TGCGCCAGCAGCTTGGGCTCTTTTCGCGGAGGGTTGGATACGCAGTATTTT	CASSLGSFRGGLDTQYF
TRBV12-3/TRBV12-4	TRBJ2-2	many	.	TGTGCCAGCAGCTACGTTATTGGGGGCGCGGCCGGGGAGCTGTTTTTT	CASSYVIGGAAGELFF
TRBV2	TRBJ1-1	.	.	TGTGCCAGCAGGGTGTCGGGCACTGAAGCTTTCTTT	CASRVSGTEAFF
TRBV12-3/TRBV12-4	TRBJ1-5	.	TRBD1	TGTGCCAGCAAAGGGGGACAGGCTCCTAGCAATCAGCCCCAGCATTTT	CASKGGQAPSNQPQHF
TRBV7-6	TRBJ1-2	.	.	TGTGCCAGCAGCTTAGACAGGAAAGGTGGCTACACCTTC	CASSLDRKGGYTF
TRBV7-9	TRBJ1-1	.	.	TGTGCCAGCAGGTTCGCGGCTGAAGCTTTCTTT	CASRFAAEAFF
TRBV7-9	TRBJ2-3	.	TRBD2	TGTGCCAGCAGCTTAGGGCTAGGACTAGCGGAAGATACGCAGTATTTT	CASSLGLGLAEDTQYF
TRBV12-3/TRBV12-4	TRBJ2-3	.	.	TGTGCCAGCAGTCCCAACCGGGCGGTTATGAGCACAGATACGCAGTATTTT	CASSPNRAVMSTDTQYF
TRBV10-3	TRBJ1-2	.	.	TGTGCCATCAGTGAGTCGAGTAACTATGGCTACACCTTC	CAISESSNYGYTF
TRBV15	TRBJ2-7	.	.	TGTGCCACCAGCAGGAGTCAGCCCTCCTACGAGCAGTACTTC	CATSRSQPSYEQYF
TRBV29-1	TRBJ2-1	.	.	TGCAGCGTTGAAGGGGGGGCCTACAATGAGCAGTTCTTC	CSVEGGAYNEQFF
TRBV20-1	TRBJ2-5	.	.	TGCAGTGCTAGACTCCCCGGTAGGGAGACCCAGTACTTC	CSARLPGRETQYF